Below, 17 T cell receptor beta chains from the same sample are listed, as sequenced in a study of blood T cells in healthy people across ages. Then a second PCR, running roughly 7 to 11 cycles, was carried out with a sample-barcoded 5' primer and a J-beta primer mix. TCRdb independently ran MiXCR on the 5' RACE reads; one entry per CDR3 protein. In the table there are fewer than 1,000,000 distinct CDR3 sequences, about 47% of which are singletons. Specimen: blood. These receptors originate from a man older than 75 in good health.

On this clonotype itself: A read error may account for a junction end that differs from germline. The chain joins TRBV24-1 to TRBJ2-2; perhaps D is TRBD1 or TRBD2 (5 bases each). Germline CDR1 is KGHDR and CDR2 is SFDVKD. The CDR3 length is 13 residues. CDR3 nucleotides: TGTGCCACCAGTGACCCAGGGTACGGGGAGTTGTTTTTT. Amino acids: CATSDPGYGELFF.

V is TRBV5-5 and J is TRBJ2-7, with D perhaps TRBD1 (6 bases). The CDR3 consists of 15 residues. Germline V gene sequence: CDR1 SGHKS, CDR2 YYEKEE (reference sequence). Trimming stripped 4 bases from V and 3 bases from J, with 17 bases between. CDR3 region: CASSRQVRGDYEQYF. CDR3 coding DNA: TGTGCCAGCAGCCGACAGGTCAGAGGCGACTACGAGCAGTACTTC.

This clonotype was seen repeatedly, ten times or more. V is TRBV9 and J is TRBJ2-6; a weak D match, TRBD1 (5 bases). Germline CDR1 SGDLS, CDR2 YYNGEE. Trimming pared 1 base from V and 4 bases from J, leaving 12 bases between. The CDR3 length is 16 residues. CDR3 sequence (DNA): TGTGCCAGCAGCGTACAGTGGGGCTCCGGGGCCAACGTCCTGACTTTC. It encodes CASSVQWGSGANVLTF.

The V gene is TRBV6-1, the J gene TRBJ1-2, with 9 bases matching TRBD1. With V trimmed by 4 bases and J by 4 bases, 7 bases remained unmatched. Germline CDR1 and CDR2: MNHNS and SASEGT. The CDR3 has 15 residues. The chain's CDR3 is CASSVKQGAIYGYTF. The CDR3 DNA follows: TGTGCCAGCAGTGTAAAACAGGGGGCTATCTATGGCTACACCTTC.

CDR3 protein: CATSDPGTSGLSYNEQFF. CDR3 DNA sequence: TGTGCCACCAGTGATCCAGGGACTAGCGGGCTCTCCTACAATGAGCAGTTCTTC. This chain uses TRBV24-1 with TRBJ2-1; TRBD2 agrees at 12 bases. Trimming took 3 bases from V and 0 from J; bases not matched to a gene: 5. The CDR3 consists of 18 residues. From germline, CDR1 is KGHDR and CDR2 SFDVKD.

This clonotype came up many times. V is TRBV7-2 and J is TRBJ2-3; D uncertain. The CDR3 is 12 amino acids. In germline, CDR1 is SGHTA, CDR2 FQGNSA. Deletions cut 1 base from V and 6 bases from J, with 5 bases between. The CDR3 loop reads CASSLGLDTQYF. The DNA for the CDR3 is TGTGCCAGCAGCTTAGGTTTGGATACGCAGTATTTT.

This clonotype has more than one count but fewer than ten. The chain links TRBV20-1 to TRBJ1-5; no definite D call. The CDR3 is 12 amino acids. V gave up 7 bases and J gave up 8 bases, with 15 bases separating them. Per the germline V gene, CDR1 is DFQATT and CDR2 is SNEGSKA (reference sequence). This CDR3 reads CSVEGSGKPQHF. CDR3 sequence (DNA): TGCAGTGTAGAAGGGTCGGGTAAGCCCCAGCATTTT.

The chain joins TRBV5-1 to TRBJ2-7; 10 bases match TRBD2. The CDR3 is 15 amino acids. CDR1 is SGHRS and CDR2 is YFSETQ in the germline V gene. Losses at the gene ends were 4 bases for V and 2 bases for J; bases not matched to a gene: 6. The CDR3 protein is CASSRTSGVAYEQYF. The CDR3 DNA follows: TGCGCCAGCAGCCGGACTAGCGGTGTGGCCTACGAGCAGTACTTC.

The chain uses TRBV9 and TRBJ1-1; 9 bases are a match to TRBD1. CDR1 and CDR2 from the germline V gene are SGDLS and YYNGEE. There are 14 residues in the CDR3. The trim removed 5 bases at V and 6 bases at J, leaving 8 bases unmatched. CDR3 residues: CASRSGTGFAEAFF. DNA of the CDR3: TGTGCCAGCAGATCCGGGACAGGGTTTGCTGAAGCTTTCTTT.

There are many counts of this clonotype. V gene TRBV7-2 combines with J gene TRBJ2-3, with 9 bases that match TRBD1. There are 15 residues in the CDR3. Germline V gives CDR1 SGHTA, CDR2 FQGNSA. After removal of 5 bases from V and 4 bases from J, the junction contained 7 bases not matched to a gene. The CDR3, as DNA: TGTGCCAGCAGCCCCGACAGGGGGTCTGCAGATACGCAGTATTTT. This encodes CASSPDRGSADTQYF.

This clonotype has ten or more counts. The rearrangement uses TRBV25-1 and TRBJ2-1; D uncertain. The germline V gene encodes CDR1 MGHDK and CDR2 SYGVNS. This CDR3 region has 13 residues. V lost 1 base, J lost 3 bases, and 4 bases lay in between. The CDR3 DNA reads as TGTGCCAGCAGTGAATCTGTCTACAATGAGCAGTTCTTC. It is translated as CASSESVYNEQFF.

About this clonotype: A single base separates this from a much larger clone, so it may be a read error. The rearrangement uses TRBV6-4 and TRBJ2-1; the D gene is possibly TRBD2 (5 bases). V was clipped by 8 bases and J by 1 base, with 27 bases between them. The CDR3 totals 19 residues. The germline V gene has CDR1 MRHNA and CDR2 SNTAGT. The CDR3 DNA reads as TGTGCCAGCCCCTTCCCCCGGGGAGATCGGCCACGGTCCTACAATGAGCAGTTCTTC. It encodes CASPFPRGDRPRSYNEQFF.

There are a few counts of this clonotype. The V and J genes are TRBV30 and TRBJ2-1; TRBD2 matches at 7 bases. The germline V gene has CDR1 GTSNPN and CDR2 SVGIG (reference sequence). This CDR3 is 15 amino acids long. V trimming: 2 bases; J trimming: 5 bases; junction bases outside the gene matches: 9. CDR3 sequence: CAWSIPPSGHNEQFF. CDR3 nucleotides: TGTGCCTGGAGTATCCCCCCTAGCGGACACAATGAGCAGTTCTTC. The complete variable domain, with remaining parts taken from reference TRBV30 and TRBJ2-1, reads SQTIHQWPATLVQPVGSPLSLECTVEGTSNPNLYWYRQAAGRGLQLLFYSVGIGQISSEVPQNLSASRPQDRQFILSSKKLLLSDSGFYLCAWSIPPSGHNEQFFGPGTRLTVL.

The V gene is TRBV12-3 or TRBV12-4, the J gene TRBJ2-7; a possible D gene is TRBD1 (6 bases). The J call is doubtful: the DNA matches TRBJ2-5 better. This CDR3 contains 15 residues. Written as DNA, the CDR3 is TGTGCCAGCAGATCCAACAGGGTAGGATCGGAGACCCAGTACTTC. Its translation is CASRSNRVGSETQYF.

A few counts support this clonotype. The CDR3 bases are TGTGCCAGCAGTGATCCGGGAGTCTACGAGCAGTACTTC. Protein sequence: CASSDPGVYEQYF. The V and J genes are TRBV6-6 and TRBJ2-7; D is possibly TRBD2 (6 bases). V dropped 5 bases and J dropped 3 bases, with 11 bases sitting between them. Germline values: CDR1 MNHNY, CDR2 SVGAGI (reference sequence). CDR3 length: 13 residues.

The V gene is TRBV20-1, the J gene TRBJ2-1, with D perhaps TRBD1 or TRBD2 (5 bases each). This CDR3 spans 13 amino acids. V lost 2 bases, J lost 7 bases, and 12 bases lay in between. CDR1 DFQATT and CDR2 SNEGSKA come from the germline V gene (reference sequence). The DNA of the CDR3 is TGCAGTGCTAGACTGGGACGGGTTAATGAGCAGTTCTTC. It translates to CSARLGRVNEQFF.

J is TRBJ2-5 and V is TRBV7-2; a weak D match, TRBD2 (5 bases). Per the germline V gene, CDR1 is SGHTA and CDR2 is FQGNSA. Trimming pared 5 bases from V and 5 bases from J, leaving 18 bases between. This CDR3 is 15 amino acids long. The CDR3 reads CASSRSAPQRETQYF. The CDR3 region has the DNA TGTGCCAGCAGCAGATCCGCTCCGCAGCGGGAGACCCAGTACTTC.